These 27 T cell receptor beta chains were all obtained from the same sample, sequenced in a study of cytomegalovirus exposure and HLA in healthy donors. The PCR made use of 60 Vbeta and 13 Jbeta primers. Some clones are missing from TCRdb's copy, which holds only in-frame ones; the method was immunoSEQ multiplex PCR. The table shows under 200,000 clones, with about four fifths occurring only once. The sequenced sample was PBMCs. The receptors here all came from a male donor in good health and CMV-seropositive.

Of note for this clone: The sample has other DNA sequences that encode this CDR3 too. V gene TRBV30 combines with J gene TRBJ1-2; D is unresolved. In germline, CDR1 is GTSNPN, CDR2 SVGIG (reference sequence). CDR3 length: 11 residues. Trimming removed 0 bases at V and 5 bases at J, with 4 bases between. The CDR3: CAWSVGYGYTF. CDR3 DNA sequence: TGTGCCTGGAGTGTCGGGTATGGCTACACCTTC.

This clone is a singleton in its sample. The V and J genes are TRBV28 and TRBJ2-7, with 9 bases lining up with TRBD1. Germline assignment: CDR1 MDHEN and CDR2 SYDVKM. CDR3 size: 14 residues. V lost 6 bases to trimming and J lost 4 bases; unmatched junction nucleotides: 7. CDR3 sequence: CASRTPGTGYEQYF. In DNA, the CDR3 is TGTGCCAGCAGGACTCCCGGGACAGGGTACGAGCAGTACTTC.

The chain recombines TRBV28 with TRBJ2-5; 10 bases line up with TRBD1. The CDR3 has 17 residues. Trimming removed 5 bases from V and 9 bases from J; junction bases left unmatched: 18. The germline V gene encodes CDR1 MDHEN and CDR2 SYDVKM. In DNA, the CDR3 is TGTGCCAGCAGTCCCGGTGGCCCGGGACAGGGGAATTGGGCCCAGTACTTC. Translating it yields CASSPGGPGQGNWAQYF.

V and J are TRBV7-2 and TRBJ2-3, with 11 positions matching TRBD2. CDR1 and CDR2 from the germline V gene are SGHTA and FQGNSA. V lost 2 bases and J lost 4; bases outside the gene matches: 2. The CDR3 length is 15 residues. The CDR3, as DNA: TGTGCCAGCAGCTTAACTAGCGGGGGCGCAGATACGCAGTATTTT. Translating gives CASSLTSGGADTQYF.

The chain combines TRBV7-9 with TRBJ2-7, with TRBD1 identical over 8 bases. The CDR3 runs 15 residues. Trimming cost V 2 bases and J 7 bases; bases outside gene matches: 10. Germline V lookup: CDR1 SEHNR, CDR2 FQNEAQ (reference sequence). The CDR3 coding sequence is TGTGCCAGCAGCTTACCTCAGGGGGCCGGGGAAGAGCAGTACTTC. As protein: CASSLPQGAGEEQYF.

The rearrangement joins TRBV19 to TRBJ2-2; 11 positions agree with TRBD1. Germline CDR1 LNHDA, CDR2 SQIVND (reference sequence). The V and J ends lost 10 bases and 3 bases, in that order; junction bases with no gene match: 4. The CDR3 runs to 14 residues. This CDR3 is CATRTGGDTGELFF. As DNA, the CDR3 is TGTGCCACCCGGACAGGGGGCGACACCGGGGAGCTGTTTTTT.

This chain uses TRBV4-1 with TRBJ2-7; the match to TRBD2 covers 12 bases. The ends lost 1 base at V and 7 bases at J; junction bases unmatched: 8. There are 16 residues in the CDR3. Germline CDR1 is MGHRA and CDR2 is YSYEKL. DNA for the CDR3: TGCGCCAGCAGCCAAGGTGGACTAGCGGGGAGAGGTGAGCAGTACTTC. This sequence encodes CASSQGGLAGRGEQYF.

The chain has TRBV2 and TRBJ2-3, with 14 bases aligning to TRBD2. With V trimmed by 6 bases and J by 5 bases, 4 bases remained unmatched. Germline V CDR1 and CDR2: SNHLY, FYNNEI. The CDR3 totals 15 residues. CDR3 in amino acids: CASRTSGGALDTQYF. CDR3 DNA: TGTGCCAGCAGGACTAGCGGGGGGGCGTTAGATACGCAGTATTTT.

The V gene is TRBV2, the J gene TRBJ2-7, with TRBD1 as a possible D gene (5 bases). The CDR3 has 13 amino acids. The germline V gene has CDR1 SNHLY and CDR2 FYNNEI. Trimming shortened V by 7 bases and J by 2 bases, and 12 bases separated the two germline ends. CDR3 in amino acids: CASIQTATYEQYF. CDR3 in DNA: TGTGCCAGCATTCAGACAGCGACCTACGAGCAGTACTTC. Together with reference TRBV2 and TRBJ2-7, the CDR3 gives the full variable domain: EPEVTQTPSHQVTQMGQEVILRCVPISNHLYFYWYRQILGQKVEFLVSFYNNEISEKSEIFDDQFSVERPDGSNFTLKIRSTKLEDSAMYFCASIQTATYEQYFGPGTRLTVT.

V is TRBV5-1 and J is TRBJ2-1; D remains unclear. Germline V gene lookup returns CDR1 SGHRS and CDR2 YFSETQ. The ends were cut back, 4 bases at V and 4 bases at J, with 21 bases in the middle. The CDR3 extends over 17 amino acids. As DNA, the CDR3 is TGCGCCAGCAGCCCCTACCAGTTGGTGAGACAATACAATGAGCAGTTCTTC. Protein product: CASSPYQLVRQYNEQFF.

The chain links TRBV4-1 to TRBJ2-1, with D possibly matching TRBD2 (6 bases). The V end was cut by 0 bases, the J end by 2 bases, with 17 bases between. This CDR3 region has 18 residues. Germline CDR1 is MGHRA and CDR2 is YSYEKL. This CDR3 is CASSQDSSRDLPYNEQFF. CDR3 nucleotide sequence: TGCGCCAGCAGCCAAGATTCGAGTCGGGACTTACCCTACAATGAGCAGTTCTTC.

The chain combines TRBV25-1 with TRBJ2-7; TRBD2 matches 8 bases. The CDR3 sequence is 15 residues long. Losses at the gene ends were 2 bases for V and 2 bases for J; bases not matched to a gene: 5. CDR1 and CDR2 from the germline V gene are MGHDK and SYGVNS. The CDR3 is CASSEGSGGTYEQYF. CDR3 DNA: TGTGCCAGCAGTGAAGGTTCGGGGGGGACCTACGAGCAGTACTTC.

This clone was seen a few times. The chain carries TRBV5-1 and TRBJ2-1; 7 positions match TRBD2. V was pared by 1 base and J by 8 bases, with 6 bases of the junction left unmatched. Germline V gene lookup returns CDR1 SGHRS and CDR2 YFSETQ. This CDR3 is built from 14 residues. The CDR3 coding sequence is TGCGCCAGCAGCTTGTGGGAGGGCCTGGATGAGCAGTTCTTC. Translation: CASSLWEGLDEQFF.

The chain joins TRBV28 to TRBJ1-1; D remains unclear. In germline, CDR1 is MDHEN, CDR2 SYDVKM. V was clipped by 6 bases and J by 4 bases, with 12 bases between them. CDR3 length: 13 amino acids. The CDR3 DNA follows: TGTGCCAGCAGACCCGTACCGAGCACTGAAGCTTTCTTT. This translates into CASRPVPSTEAFF.

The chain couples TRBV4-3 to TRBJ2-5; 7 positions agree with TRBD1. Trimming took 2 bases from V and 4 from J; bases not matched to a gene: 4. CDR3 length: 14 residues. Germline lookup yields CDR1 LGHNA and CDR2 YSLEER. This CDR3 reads CASSQQQGRETQYF. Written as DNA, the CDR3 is TGCGCCAGCAGCCAACAACAGGGGAGAGAGACCCAGTACTTC.

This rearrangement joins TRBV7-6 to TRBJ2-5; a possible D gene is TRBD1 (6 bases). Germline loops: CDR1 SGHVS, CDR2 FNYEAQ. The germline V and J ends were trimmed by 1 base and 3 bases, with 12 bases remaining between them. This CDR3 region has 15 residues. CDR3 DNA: TGTGCCAGCAGCTTAGGAACAGGGTTGGAAGAGACCCAGTACTTC. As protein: CASSLGTGLEETQYF.

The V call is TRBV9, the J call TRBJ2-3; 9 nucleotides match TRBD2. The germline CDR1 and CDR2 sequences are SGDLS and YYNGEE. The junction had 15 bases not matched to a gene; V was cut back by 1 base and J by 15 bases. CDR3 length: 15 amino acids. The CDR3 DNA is TGTGCCAGCAGCGTACAAGGCGGGAGGGCCGGGAGACTATATTTT. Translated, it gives CASSVQGGRAGRLYF.

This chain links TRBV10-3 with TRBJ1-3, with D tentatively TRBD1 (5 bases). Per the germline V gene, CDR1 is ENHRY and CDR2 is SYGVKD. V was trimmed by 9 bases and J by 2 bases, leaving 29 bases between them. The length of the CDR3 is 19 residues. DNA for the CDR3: TGTGCCATTGATCCTTCAGGGTTAAGGGAGGTTCTTCCTGGAAACACCATATATTTT. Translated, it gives CAIDPSGLREVLPGNTIYF.

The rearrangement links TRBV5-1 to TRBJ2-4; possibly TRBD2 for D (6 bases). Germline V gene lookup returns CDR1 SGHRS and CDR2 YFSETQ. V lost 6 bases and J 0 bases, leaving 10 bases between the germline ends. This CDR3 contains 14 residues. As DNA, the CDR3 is TGCGCCAGCAAGACGGGAGAAGCCAAAAACATTCAGTACTTC. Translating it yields CASKTGEAKNIQYF.

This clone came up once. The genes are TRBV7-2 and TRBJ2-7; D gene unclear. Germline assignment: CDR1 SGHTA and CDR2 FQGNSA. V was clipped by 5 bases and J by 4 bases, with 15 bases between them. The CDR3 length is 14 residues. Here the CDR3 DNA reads TGTGCCAGCAGCGTTAGCCGTCCCCCTTACGAGCAGTACTTC. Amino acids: CASSVSRPPYEQYF. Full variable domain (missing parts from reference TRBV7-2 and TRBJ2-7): GAGVSQSPSNKVTEKGKDVELRCDPISGHTALYWYRQSLGQGLEFLIYFQGNSAPDKSGLPSDRFSAERTGGSVSTLTIQRTQQEDSAVYLCASSVSRPPYEQYFGPGTRLTVT.

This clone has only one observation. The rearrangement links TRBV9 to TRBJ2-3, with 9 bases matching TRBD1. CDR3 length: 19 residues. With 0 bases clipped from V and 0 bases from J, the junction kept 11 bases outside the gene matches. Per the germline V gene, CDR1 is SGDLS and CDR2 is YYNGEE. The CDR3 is CASSVVPGTGNPSTDTQYF. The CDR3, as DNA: TGTGCCAGCAGCGTAGTTCCCGGGACAGGGAATCCTAGCACAGATACGCAGTATTTT.

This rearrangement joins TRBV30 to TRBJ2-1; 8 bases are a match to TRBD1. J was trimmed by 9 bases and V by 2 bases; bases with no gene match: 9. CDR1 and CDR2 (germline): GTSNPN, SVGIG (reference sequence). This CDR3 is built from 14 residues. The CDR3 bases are TGTGCCTGGAGTTCCAGGACAGGGCAGGTTGAGCAGTTCTTC. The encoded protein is CAWSSRTGQVEQFF.

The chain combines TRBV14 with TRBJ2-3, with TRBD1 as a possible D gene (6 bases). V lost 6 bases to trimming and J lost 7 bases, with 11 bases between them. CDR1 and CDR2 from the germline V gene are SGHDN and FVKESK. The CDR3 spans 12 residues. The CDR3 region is CASSTTGNTQYF. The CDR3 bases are TGTGCCAGCAGTACAACAGGGAATACGCAGTATTTT. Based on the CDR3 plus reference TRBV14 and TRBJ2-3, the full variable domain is EAGVTQFPSHSVIEKGQTVTLRCDPISGHDNLYWYRRVMGKEIKFLLHFVKESKQDESGMPNNRFLAERTGGTYSTLKVQPAELEDSGVYFCASSTTGNTQYFGPGTRLTVL.

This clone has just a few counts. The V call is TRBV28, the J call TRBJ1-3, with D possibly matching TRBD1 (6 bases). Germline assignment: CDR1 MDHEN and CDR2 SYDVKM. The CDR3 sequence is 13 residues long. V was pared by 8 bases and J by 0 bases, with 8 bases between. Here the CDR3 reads CASPDSSGNTIYF. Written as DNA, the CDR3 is TGTGCCAGCCCGGACAGCTCTGGAAACACCATATATTTT.

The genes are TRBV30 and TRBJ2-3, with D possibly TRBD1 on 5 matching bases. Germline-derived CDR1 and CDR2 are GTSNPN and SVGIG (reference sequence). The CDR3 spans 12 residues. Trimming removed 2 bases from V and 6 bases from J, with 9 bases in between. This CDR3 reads CAWSTPGDTQYF. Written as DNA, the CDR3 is TGTGCCTGGAGTACCCCAGGGGATACGCAGTATTTT. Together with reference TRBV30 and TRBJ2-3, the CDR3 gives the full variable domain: SQTIHQWPATLVQPVGSPLSLECTVEGTSNPNLYWYRQAAGRGLQLLFYSVGIGQISSEVPQNLSASRPQDRQFILSSKKLLLSDSGFYLCAWSTPGDTQYFGPGTRLTVL.

The CDR3 sequence is CASSFGAGGFYEQYF. CDR3 coding DNA: TGTGCCAGCAGTTTTGGGGCAGGGGGTTTCTACGAGCAGTACTTC. The chain couples TRBV27 to TRBJ2-7; 7 nucleotides agree with TRBD1. This CDR3 is 15 amino acids long. The J segment lost 3 bases and the V segment lost 3 bases, leaving 8 bases of the junction unmatched. From germline, CDR1 is MNHEY and CDR2 SMNVEV (reference sequence).

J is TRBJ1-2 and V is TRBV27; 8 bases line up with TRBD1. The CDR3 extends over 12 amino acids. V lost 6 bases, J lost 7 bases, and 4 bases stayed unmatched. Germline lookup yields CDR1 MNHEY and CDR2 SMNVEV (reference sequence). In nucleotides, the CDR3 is TGTGCCAGCAGCTCGACAGGGGTTGGCTACACCTTC. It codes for CASSSTGVGYTF.